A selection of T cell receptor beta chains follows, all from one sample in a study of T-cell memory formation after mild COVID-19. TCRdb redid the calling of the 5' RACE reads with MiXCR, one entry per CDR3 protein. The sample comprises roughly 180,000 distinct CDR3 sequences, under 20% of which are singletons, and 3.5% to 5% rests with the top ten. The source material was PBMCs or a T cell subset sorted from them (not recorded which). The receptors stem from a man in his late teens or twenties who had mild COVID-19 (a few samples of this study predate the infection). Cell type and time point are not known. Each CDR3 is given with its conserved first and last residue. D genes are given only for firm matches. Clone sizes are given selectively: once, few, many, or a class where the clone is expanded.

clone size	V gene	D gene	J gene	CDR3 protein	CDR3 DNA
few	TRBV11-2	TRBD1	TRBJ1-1	CASSQRTGLNTEAFF	TGTGCCAGCAGCCAGCGGACAGGGCTGAACACTGAAGCTTTCTTT
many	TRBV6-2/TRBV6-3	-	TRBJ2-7	CASSYSDGQPVQYF	TGTGCCAGCAGTTACTCGGATGGGCAACCCGTGCAGTACTTC
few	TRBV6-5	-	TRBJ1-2	CASSYGRNYGYTF	TGTGCCAGCAGTTACGGGAGGAACTATGGCTACACCTTC
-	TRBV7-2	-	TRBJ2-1	CASSHYPASVPYNEQFF	TGTGCCAGCAGCCACTACCCGGCGAGCGTACCTTACAATGAGCAGTTCTTC
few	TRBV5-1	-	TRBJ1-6	CASSPTSGRNSPLHF	TGCGCCAGCAGCCCGACCTCAGGGAGGAATTCACCCCTCCACTTT
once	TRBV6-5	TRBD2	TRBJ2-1	CASSYSIWRGEVWEQFF	TGTGCCAGCAGTTACTCGATCTGGCGGGGGGAGGTCTGGGAGCAGTTCTTC
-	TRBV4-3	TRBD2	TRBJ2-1	CASSQMLGGFEQFF	TGCGCCAGCAGCCAAATGTTGGGGGGGTTTGAGCAGTTCTTC
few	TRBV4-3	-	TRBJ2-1	CASSQGFDNEQFF	TGCGCCAGCAGCCAAGGCTTTGACAATGAGCAGTTCTTC
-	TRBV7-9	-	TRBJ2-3	CASSFSAGPPRGTDTQYF	TGTGCCAGCAGCTTTTCAGCGGGGCCACCTAGGGGGACAGATACGCAGTATTTT
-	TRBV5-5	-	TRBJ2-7	CASRQLQGYEQYF	TGTGCCAGCCGACAATTACAGGGCTACGAGCAGTACTTC
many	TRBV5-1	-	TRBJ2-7	CASSFLGDEQYF	TGCGCCAGCAGCTTCCTTGGAGATGAGCAGTACTTC
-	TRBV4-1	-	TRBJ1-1	CASSQEVSMNTEAFF	TGCGCCAGCAGCCAAGAGGTCAGCATGAACACTGAAGCTTTCTTT
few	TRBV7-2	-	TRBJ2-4	CASSSGPPQYF	TGTGCCAGCAGCTCCGGGCCACCTCAGTACTTC
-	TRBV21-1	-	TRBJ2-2	CASTNKTDRVRTGELFF	TGTGCCAGCACGAACAAAACGGACAGGGTGAGGACAGGGGAGCTGTTTTTT
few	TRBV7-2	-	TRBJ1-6	CASRPDTAASPLHF	TGTGCCAGCAGACCCGACACCGCCGCATCACCCCTCCACTTT
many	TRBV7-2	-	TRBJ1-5	CASSPGGASNQPQHF	TGTGCCAGCAGCCCCGGCGGGGCCAGCAATCAGCCCCAGCATTTT
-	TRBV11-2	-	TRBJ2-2	CASSRIYGLATGELFF	TGTGCCAGCAGCCGTATCTATGGGTTAGCCACCGGGGAGCTGTTTTTT
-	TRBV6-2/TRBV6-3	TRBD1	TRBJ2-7	CASTVPGQRSSYF	TGTGCCAGCACCGTCCCGGGACAGAGGTCGTCGTACTTC
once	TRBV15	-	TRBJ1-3	CATSRDNGGGNTIYF	TGTGCCACCAGCAGAGATAACGGAGGTGGAAACACCATATATTTT
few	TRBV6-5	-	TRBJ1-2	CASSYSRGRHYGYTF	TGTGCCAGCAGTTACTCGCGGGGGCGCCACTATGGCTACACCTTC
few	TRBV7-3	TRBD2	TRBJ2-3	CASSPLAGAARAQYF	TGTGCCAGCAGCCCACTAGCGGGGGCCGCGCGGGCGCAGTATTTT
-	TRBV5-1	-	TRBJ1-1	CASSLVSGQWGTEAFF	TGCGCCAGCAGCTTAGTTTCCGGGCAGTGGGGCACTGAAGCTTTCTTT
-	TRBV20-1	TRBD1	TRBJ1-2	CSAPGVAGTGVSGYTF	TGCAGTGCGCCAGGGGTGGCCGGGACAGGGGTCTCCGGCTACACCTTC
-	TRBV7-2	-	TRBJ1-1	CASSSSRGSTEAFF	TGTGCCAGCAGCTCCTCGAGAGGTAGCACTGAAGCTTTCTTT
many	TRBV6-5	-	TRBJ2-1	CASSYESGGYNEQFF	TGTGCCAGCAGTTACGAGTCTGGAGGGTACAATGAGCAGTTCTTC
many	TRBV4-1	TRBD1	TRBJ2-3	CASSTGGPTDTQYF	TGCGCCAGCAGCACAGGGGGACCCACAGATACGCAGTATTTT
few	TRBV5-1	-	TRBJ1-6	CASSLDGATYNSPLHF	TGCGCCAGCAGCTTGGATGGAGCTACCTATAATTCACCCCTCCACTTT
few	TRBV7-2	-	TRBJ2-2	CASSPDPQNTGELFF	TGTGCCAGCAGCCCAGACCCTCAGAACACCGGGGAGCTGTTTTTT
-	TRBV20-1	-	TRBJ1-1	CSARLFRPAYTEAFF	TGCAGTGCTAGACTTTTCCGCCCGGCTTACACTGAAGCTTTCTTT
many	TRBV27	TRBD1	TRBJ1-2	CASRRTGRDGYTF	TGTGCCAGCAGGCGGACAGGGAGGGATGGCTACACCTTC
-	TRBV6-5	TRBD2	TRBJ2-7	CASRGLAGSRYGEQYF	TGTGCCAGCCGAGGACTAGCGGGATCCCGGTATGGCGAGCAGTACTTC
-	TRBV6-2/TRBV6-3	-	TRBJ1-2	CASSYGRNNYGYTF	TGTGCCAGCAGTTACGGAAGAAATAACTATGGCTACACCTTC
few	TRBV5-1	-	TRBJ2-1	CASSPPSAPNEQFF	TGCGCCAGCAGCCCTCCATCGGCTCCAAATGAGCAGTTCTTC
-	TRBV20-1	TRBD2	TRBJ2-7	CSALAGGSSYEQYF	TGCAGTGCCCTAGCGGGGGGGAGCTCCTACGAGCAGTACTTC
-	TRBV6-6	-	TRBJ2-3	CASSGSDTQYF	TGTGCCAGTTCTGGTTCGGATACGCAGTATTTT
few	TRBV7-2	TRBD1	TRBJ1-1	CASRAGQMNTEAFF	TGTGCCAGCAGGGCGGGACAGATGAACACTGAAGCTTTCTTT
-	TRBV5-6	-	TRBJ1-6	CASSGRQSLHF	TGTGCCAGCAGCGGCCGTCAATCCCTCCACTTT
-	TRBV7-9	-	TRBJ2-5	CASSPGAGLRVPETQYF	TGTGCCAGCAGCCCGGGGGCCGGACTAAGGGTCCCAGAGACCCAGTACTTC
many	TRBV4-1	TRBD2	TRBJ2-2	CASSQPGGGRNTGELFF	TGCGCCAGCAGCCAACCCGGGGGGGGGCGGAACACCGGGGAGCTGTTTTTT
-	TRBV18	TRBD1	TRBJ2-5	CASSLDRAETQYF	TGTGCCAGCTCACTAGACAGGGCGGAGACCCAGTACTTC
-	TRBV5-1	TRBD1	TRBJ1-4	CASSLPGTGNEKLFF	TGCGCCAGCAGCCTTCCCGGGACAGGAAATGAAAAACTGTTTTTT
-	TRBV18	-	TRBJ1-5	CASSPRSGGQPQHF	TGTGCCAGCTCACCAAGATCGGGGGGCCAGCCCCAGCATTTT
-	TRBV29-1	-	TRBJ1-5	CSVARAGNQPQHF	TGCAGCGTCGCCCGGGCAGGGAATCAGCCCCAGCATTTT
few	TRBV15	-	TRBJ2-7	CATSRADYEQYF	TGTGCCACCAGCAGAGCAGACTACGAGCAGTACTTC
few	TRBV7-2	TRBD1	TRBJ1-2	CASSLAQGAVLSGYTF	TGTGCCAGCAGCTTAGCGCAGGGGGCAGTATTATCCGGCTACACCTTC
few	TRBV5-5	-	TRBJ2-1	CASSSAYNEQFF	TGTGCCAGCAGCTCGGCCTACAATGAGCAGTTCTTC
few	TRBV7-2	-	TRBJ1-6	CASSPTNSPLHF	TGTGCCAGCAGCCCAACTAATTCACCCCTCCACTTT
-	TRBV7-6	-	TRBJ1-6	CASVARHSPLHF	TGTGCCAGCGTAGCACGGCATTCACCCCTCCACTTT
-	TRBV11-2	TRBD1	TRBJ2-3	CASSPGDRGRRADTQYF	TGTGCCAGCAGCCCGGGGGACAGGGGGCGGAGGGCAGATACGCAGTATTTT
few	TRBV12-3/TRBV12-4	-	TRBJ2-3	CASSPTFTDTQYF	TGTGCCAGCAGTCCTACCTTTACAGATACGCAGTATTTT
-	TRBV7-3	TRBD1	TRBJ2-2	CASSSWTGGGTGELFF	TGTGCCAGCAGCTCCTGGACAGGGGGAGGTACCGGGGAGCTGTTTTTT
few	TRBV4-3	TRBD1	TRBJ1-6	CASSQDGQGDSPLHF	TGCGCCAGCAGCCAAGATGGACAGGGGGATTCACCCCTCCACTTT
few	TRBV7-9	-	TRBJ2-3	CASTPFWGKDTQYF	TGTGCCAGCACCCCTTTCTGGGGGAAAGATACGCAGTATTTT
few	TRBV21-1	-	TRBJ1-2	CASSKVEGPRCDYGYTF	TGTGCCAGCAGCAAAGTCGAAGGCCCCCGATGCGACTATGGCTACACCTTC